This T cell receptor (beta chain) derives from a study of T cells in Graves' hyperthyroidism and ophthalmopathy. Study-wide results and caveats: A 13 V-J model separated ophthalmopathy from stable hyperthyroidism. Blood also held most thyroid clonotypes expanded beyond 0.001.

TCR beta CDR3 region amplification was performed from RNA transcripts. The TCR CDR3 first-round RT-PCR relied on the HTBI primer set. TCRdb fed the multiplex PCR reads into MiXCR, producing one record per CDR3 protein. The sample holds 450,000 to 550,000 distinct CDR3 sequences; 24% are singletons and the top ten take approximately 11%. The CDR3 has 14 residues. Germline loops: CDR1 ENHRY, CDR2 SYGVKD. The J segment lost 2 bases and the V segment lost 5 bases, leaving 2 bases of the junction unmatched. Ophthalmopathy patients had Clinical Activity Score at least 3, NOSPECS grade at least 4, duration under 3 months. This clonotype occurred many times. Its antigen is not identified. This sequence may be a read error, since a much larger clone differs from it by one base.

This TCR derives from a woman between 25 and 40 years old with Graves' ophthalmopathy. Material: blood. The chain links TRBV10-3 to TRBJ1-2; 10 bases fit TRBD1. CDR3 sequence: CAISLGQGNYGYTF. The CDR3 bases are TGTGCCATCAGTTTGGGACAGGGGAACTATGGCTACACCTTC.